Sequencing of this T cell receptor (beta chain) was carried out in a study of blood T cells in healthy people across ages. Across the study: Template switching recovered approximately one barcoded beta molecule for every two T cells.

A second PCR of roughly 6 to 12 cycles used a sample-barcoded 5' primer and a J-beta primer mix. One entry per CDR3 protein results from TCRdb running MiXCR on the 5' RACE reads. The sample yields over a million distinct CDR3 sequences, less than 45% seen once. Sample donors were healthy Caucasian individuals that came from Russia, aged about 6 to 95. This CDR3 is built from 16 residues. Germline V lookup: CDR1 LGHNA, CDR2 YSLEER. The junction had 7 bases not matched to a gene; V was cut back by 4 bases and J by 1 base. The receptor comes from a woman younger than 30 in good health. Sequencing input: blood. The chain uses TRBV4-3 and TRBJ2-5; the match to TRBD2 covers 9 bases. CDR3 in DNA: TGCGCCAGCAGCCGTCTTAGCGGGGGTGCCCAAGAGACCCAGTACTTC. Amino acid sequence: CASSRLSGGAQETQYF.